These T cell receptor beta chains were read from a single sample in a study of naive and memory T cell subsets. TCRdb reanalysed the 5' RACE reads using MiXCR and keeps one entry per CDR3 protein. The sample carries approximately 27,000 distinct CDR3 sequences, approximately 20% recorded once. The source is a female donor in good health. The CDR3 runs from the conserved cysteine through the conserved F or W. The order of the fields is J gene, D gene, V gene, clone size, CDR3 DNA, CDR3 protein. A D gene is named only where the DNA matches it firmly. Size tells how often a clone was seen (once, few, many) or the class of an expanded clone, and some rows leave it out.

j_call: TRBJ2-5
d_call: .
v_call: TRBV12-3/TRBV12-4
clone_size: .
cdr3_nt: TGTGCCAGCAGTTTTGGGACAAAACAAGAGACCCAGTACTTC
cdr3_aa: CASSFGTKQETQYF

j_call: TRBJ2-1
d_call: TRBD2
v_call: TRBV20-1
clone_size: few
cdr3_nt: TGCAGTGGCAGGCTAGCGGATGGTGAGGTGAATGAGCAGTTCTTC
cdr3_aa: CSGRLADGEVNEQFF

j_call: TRBJ2-7
d_call: TRBD2
v_call: TRBV11-2
clone_size: medium-sized
cdr3_nt: TGTGCCAGCAGCCTAAGTAGCTGGTCTAGCGGGATCTACGAGCAGTACTTC
cdr3_aa: CASSLSSWSSGIYEQYF

j_call: TRBJ2-1
d_call: TRBD2
v_call: TRBV20-1
clone_size: few
cdr3_nt: TGCAGTGCACTAGACCGGCGGGAGACCTACAATGAGCAGTTCTTC
cdr3_aa: CSALDRRETYNEQFF

j_call: TRBJ1-4
d_call: .
v_call: TRBV7-9
clone_size: medium-sized
cdr3_nt: TGTGCCAGCAGCCCGAAGGGGATAAATGAAAAACTGTTTTTT
cdr3_aa: CASSPKGINEKLFF

j_call: TRBJ2-5
d_call: TRBD2
v_call: TRBV29-1
clone_size: many
cdr3_nt: TGCAGCGCCGAGAGCGGGAGGGCTGAGGAGACCCAGTACTTC
cdr3_aa: CSAESGRAEETQYF

j_call: TRBJ2-1
d_call: .
v_call: TRBV13
clone_size: many
cdr3_nt: TGTGCCAGCAGCTTCGAGGGGAGAGCCAATGAGCAGTTCTTC
cdr3_aa: CASSFEGRANEQFF

j_call: TRBJ1-1
d_call: .
v_call: TRBV10-3
clone_size: .
cdr3_nt: TGTGCCATCAGTGAGCTCGTGGACACTGAAGCTTTCTTT
cdr3_aa: CAISELVDTEAFF

j_call: TRBJ2-1
d_call: .
v_call: TRBV7-2
clone_size: medium-sized
cdr3_nt: TGTGCCAGCAGCCCCTACCTCCAGGGAGATGAGCAGTTCTTC
cdr3_aa: CASSPYLQGDEQFF

j_call: TRBJ2-1
d_call: .
v_call: TRBV11-3
clone_size: .
cdr3_nt: TGTGCCAGCAGCTACGGACCGTCCAATGAGCAGTTCTTC
cdr3_aa: CASSYGPSNEQFF

j_call: TRBJ2-3
d_call: .
v_call: TRBV12-3/TRBV12-4
clone_size: many
cdr3_nt: TGTGCCAGCAGTTTAACGGTCTCTAGCACAGATACGCAGTATTTT
cdr3_aa: CASSLTVSSTDTQYF

j_call: TRBJ2-1
d_call: .
v_call: TRBV20-1
clone_size: many
cdr3_nt: TGCAGTGCTATGGCTAGCTCCAATGAGCAGTTCTTC
cdr3_aa: CSAMASSNEQFF

j_call: TRBJ2-7
d_call: TRBD2
v_call: TRBV29-1
clone_size: .
cdr3_nt: TGCAGCGTAGTTCCGGGACTAGCGGGAGACTACGAGCAGTACTTC
cdr3_aa: CSVVPGLAGDYEQYF

j_call: TRBJ2-2
d_call: .
v_call: TRBV6-6
clone_size: many
cdr3_nt: TGTGCCAGCAGCCTCGACAGTGAGGGGGCCGGGGAGCTGTTTTTT
cdr3_aa: CASSLDSEGAGELFF

j_call: TRBJ1-1
d_call: TRBD1
v_call: TRBV29-1
clone_size: many
cdr3_nt: TGCAGCGTCAGGACGGAGACAGGGGGCACTGAAGCTTTCTTT
cdr3_aa: CSVRTETGGTEAFF

j_call: TRBJ2-3
d_call: .
v_call: TRBV20-1
clone_size: few
cdr3_nt: TGCAGTGTGGAGGGTAAATCGACAGATACGCAGTATTTT
cdr3_aa: CSVEGKSTDTQYF

j_call: TRBJ1-1
d_call: .
v_call: TRBV12-3/TRBV12-4
clone_size: .
cdr3_nt: TGTGCCAGCAGTCCCATCGCTGAAGCTTTCTTT
cdr3_aa: CASSPIAEAFF

j_call: TRBJ2-6
d_call: TRBD2
v_call: TRBV30
clone_size: medium-sized
cdr3_nt: TGTGCCTGGAGGACTAGCGGGCGCTCTGGGGCCAACGTCCTGACTTTC
cdr3_aa: CAWRTSGRSGANVLTF

j_call: TRBJ2-7
d_call: TRBD2
v_call: TRBV5-1
clone_size: many
cdr3_nt: TGCGCCAGCAGTCGGGGGGGGGACGAGCAGTACTTC
cdr3_aa: CASSRGGDEQYF

j_call: TRBJ1-2
d_call: .
v_call: TRBV5-4
clone_size: many
cdr3_nt: TGTGCCAGCATAGACCCGACCGCTAACTATGGCTACACCTTC
cdr3_aa: CASIDPTANYGYTF

j_call: TRBJ2-7
d_call: .
v_call: TRBV29-1
clone_size: many
cdr3_nt: TGCAGCGTTGCGGGGGCTACCCGCGAGCAGTACTTC
cdr3_aa: CSVAGATREQYF

j_call: TRBJ1-1
d_call: .
v_call: TRBV5-1
clone_size: many
cdr3_nt: TGCGCCAGCAGCTTTGAGTTGGGCAGGGTGGGCACTGAAGCTTTCTTT
cdr3_aa: CASSFELGRVGTEAFF